These 6 T cell receptor beta chains share one sample of origin, sequenced in a study of blood T cells in healthy people across ages. Primed by a sample-barcoded 5' primer and a J-beta primer mix, a second PCR proceeded for 7 to 11 cycles. TCRdb reanalysed the 5' RACE reads using MiXCR and keeps one entry per CDR3 protein. The sample holds around 280,000 distinct CDR3 sequences, roughly 26% seen once. Specimen: blood. These receptors were obtained from a woman aged 70-85 years in good health.

V gene TRBV20-1 combines with J gene TRBJ2-5; no clear D gene. The J call may not be correct, given that the DNA end is closer to TRBJ2-1. This CDR3 is 17 amino acids long. Germline loops: CDR1 DFQATT, CDR2 SNEGSKA (reference sequence). CDR3 coding DNA: TGCAGTGCTAGAGATATGATGAGTTTCTACAAATACAATGAGCAGTTCTTC. This sequence encodes CSARDMMSFYKYNEQFF.

The rearrangement uses TRBV5-1 and TRBJ2-5; perhaps TRBD1 as D (5 bases). This CDR3 spans 16 amino acids. Trimming pared 0 bases from V and 5 bases from J, leaving 17 bases between. Germline CDR1 and CDR2: SGHRS and YFSETQ. Here the CDR3 DNA reads TGCGCCAGCAGCTTGGAGGGGCAGGTCCCCCGCGAGACCCAGTACTTC. It translates to CASSLEGQVPRETQYF.

The V and J genes are TRBV20-1 and TRBJ1-5; 8 positions match TRBD1. The CDR3 has 17 residues. The junction had 15 bases not matched to a gene; V was cut back by 1 base and J by 7 bases. Germline V gene lookup returns CDR1 DFQATT and CDR2 SNEGSKA (reference sequence). The CDR3 protein is CSARVGGQDPTRQPQHF. Here the CDR3 DNA reads TGCAGTGCTAGAGTTGGGGGACAGGACCCAACGCGGCAGCCCCAGCATTTT.

The table lists this clonotype with a few counts. The rearrangement uses TRBV5-5 and TRBJ2-5, with 14 bases aligning to TRBD2. CDR3 length equals 15 residues. Losses at the gene ends were 1 base for V and 5 bases for J; bases not matched to a gene: 1. From germline, CDR1 is SGHKS and CDR2 YYEKEE (reference sequence). The CDR3: CASSLWTSGRETQYF. The CDR3, as DNA: TGTGCCAGCAGCTTGTGGACTAGCGGGAGGGAGACCCAGTACTTC.

This clonotype was recorded a few times. The chain combines TRBV11-2 with TRBJ2-3; 7 nucleotides align to TRBD2. The CDR3 runs to 16 residues. The V segment lost 5 bases and the J segment 4 bases; nucleotides outside the gene matches: 12. Germline values: CDR1 SGHAT, CDR2 FQNNGV. For the CDR3, the DNA is TGTGCCAGCAGCCCGCTGGGGGGGTTGAGTGCAGATACGCAGTATTTT. It codes for CASSPLGGLSADTQYF. Based on the CDR3 plus reference TRBV11-2 and TRBJ2-3, the full variable domain is EAGVAQSPRYKIIEKRQSVAFWCNPISGHATLYWYQQILGQGPKLLIQFQNNGVVDDSQLPKDRFSAERLKGVDSTLKIQPAKLEDSAVYLCASSPLGGLSADTQYFGPGTRLTVL.

This clonotype was seen a few times. The rearrangement uses TRBV12-3 or TRBV12-4 and TRBJ2-3; no definite D call. Trimming stripped 5 bases from V and 3 bases from J, with 9 bases between. The CDR3 runs 13 residues. This CDR3 is CASSPPTTDTQYF. In DNA form, the CDR3 reads TGTGCCAGCAGTCCACCAACAACAGATACGCAGTATTTT.